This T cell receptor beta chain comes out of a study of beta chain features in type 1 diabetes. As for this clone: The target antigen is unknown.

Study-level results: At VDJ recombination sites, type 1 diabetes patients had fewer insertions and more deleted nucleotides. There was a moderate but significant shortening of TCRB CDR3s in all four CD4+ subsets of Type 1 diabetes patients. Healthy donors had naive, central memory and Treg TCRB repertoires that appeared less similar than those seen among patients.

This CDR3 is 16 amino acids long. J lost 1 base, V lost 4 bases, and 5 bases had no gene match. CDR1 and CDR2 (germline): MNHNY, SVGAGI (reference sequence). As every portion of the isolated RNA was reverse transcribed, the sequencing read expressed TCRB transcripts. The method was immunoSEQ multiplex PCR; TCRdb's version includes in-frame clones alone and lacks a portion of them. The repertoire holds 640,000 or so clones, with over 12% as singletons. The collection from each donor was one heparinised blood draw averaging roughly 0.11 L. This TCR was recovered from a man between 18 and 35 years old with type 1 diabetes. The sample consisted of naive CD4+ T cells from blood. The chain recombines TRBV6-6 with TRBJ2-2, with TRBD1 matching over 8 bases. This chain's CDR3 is CASSLTGTGNTGELFF. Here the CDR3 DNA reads TGTGCCAGCAGTTTAACCGGGACAGGGAACACCGGGGAGCTGTTTTTT.